Following are 30 T cell receptor beta chains from one sample sequenced in a study of OX40 agonist ivuxolimab in advanced cancers. The data were produced by immunoSEQ multiplex PCR, yet TCRdb's version contains in-frame clones alone and is incomplete. This table has 15,000 or so clones, 60% to 80% appearing once. Sequenced material: CD4+ or CD8+ T cells sorted from blood, taken in a trial of the OX40 agonist ivuxolimab. The receptors here all came from an adult with an advanced solid tumor such as melanoma, head and neck, liver or kidney cancer.

The gene calls are TRBV5-1 and TRBJ2-2, with TRBD1 matching 10 bases. CDR1 is SGHRS, CDR2 YFSETQ, per germline. The trim removed 0 bases at V and 2 bases at J, leaving 4 bases unmatched. The CDR3 has 17 amino acids. CDR3 loop: CASSLDGTGDNTGELFF. CDR3 bases: TGCGCCAGCAGCTTGGACGGGACAGGGGATAACACCGGGGAGCTGTTTTTT. Complete variable domain (other parts from reference TRBV5-1 and TRBJ2-2): KAGVTQTPRYLIKTRGQQVTLSCSPISGHRSVSWYQQTPGQGLQFLFEYFSETQRNKGNFPGRFSGRQFSNSRSEMNVSTLELGDSALYLCASSLDGTGDNTGELFFGEGSRLTVL.

This rearrangement joins TRBV11-2 to TRBJ2-5; D remains unclear. The CDR3 has 13 amino acids. V lost 1 base to trimming and J lost 7 bases, with 10 bases between them. Germline V gives CDR1 SGHAT, CDR2 FQNNGV. The CDR3 reads CASSLVGSGTQYF. The CDR3 nucleotides are TGTGCCAGCAGCTTAGTGGGTTCAGGGACCCAGTACTTC.

The chain has TRBV9 and TRBJ1-5; D remains unclear. In germline, CDR1 is SGDLS, CDR2 YYNGEE. The CDR3 is 14 residues long. Deletions cut 2 bases from V and 4 bases from J, with 10 bases between. The CDR3 region has the DNA TGTGCCAGCAGCGTTGGGCGATCAAATCAGCCCCAGCATTTT. This gives the protein CASSVGRSNQPQHF.

The V gene is TRBV20-1, the J gene TRBJ2-1; D not resolved. The CDR3 loop spans 10 amino acids. V was trimmed by 4 bases and J by 7 bases, leaving 5 bases between them. CDR1 and CDR2 from the germline V gene are DFQATT and SNEGSKA (reference sequence). The CDR3 loop reads CSANWNEQFF. CDR3 coding DNA: TGCAGTGCTAACTGGAATGAGCAGTTCTTC.

V and J are TRBV6-1 and TRBJ1-2, with TRBD1 matching 7 bases. Losses at the gene ends were 6 bases for V and 4 bases for J; bases not matched to a gene: 5. Germline CDR1 reads MNHNS; CDR2 reads SASEGT. The CDR3 spans 13 residues. The CDR3 region is CASSRGIPYGYTF. The CDR3 bases are TGTGCCAGCAGCAGGGGGATTCCCTATGGCTACACCTTC.

The V call is TRBV7-9, the J call TRBJ2-7; tentatively, D is TRBD1 (5 bases). Looked up from germline, CDR1 is SEHNR and CDR2 is FQNEAQ (reference sequence). The germline V and J ends were trimmed by 5 bases and 3 bases, with 17 bases remaining between them. This CDR3 has 15 residues. Here the CDR3 reads CASSPESARGYEQYF. In DNA, the CDR3 is TGTGCCAGCAGCCCCGAAAGTGCTAGGGGCTACGAGCAGTACTTC.

The chain is built from TRBV7-2 and TRBJ2-7; D is perhaps TRBD1 or TRBD2 (6 bases each). Trimming cost V 5 bases and J 3 bases, with 17 bases left between them. The CDR3 is made up of 15 amino acids. The germline gives CDR1 SGHTA, CDR2 FQGNSA. The DNA of the CDR3 is TGTGCCAGCAGCCGTGAATTGGGGGGCAGCTACGAGCAGTACTTC. Protein sequence: CASSRELGGSYEQYF.

V usage is TRBV27 and J usage is TRBJ2-7, with TRBD1 matching 7 bases. The trim removed 0 bases at V and 6 bases at J, leaving 5 bases unmatched. The CDR3 spans 14 residues. Germline values: CDR1 MNHEY, CDR2 SMNVEV (reference sequence). The CDR3 protein is CASSLSSTGVEQYF. CDR3 DNA: TGTGCCAGCAGTTTATCTTCTACAGGGGTCGAGCAGTACTTC.

In DNA, the CDR3 is TGTGCCAGCAGCTACGACCAAGAGACCCAGTACTTC. Translated, it gives CASSYDQETQYF. The chain is built from TRBV7-2 and TRBJ2-5, with D unclear. CDR3 length: 12 residues. Trimming shortened V by 4 bases and J by 0 bases, and 3 bases separated the two germline ends. Germline lookup yields CDR1 SGHTA and CDR2 FQGNSA.

This chain uses TRBV12-1 with TRBJ2-4. TRBV12-1 is listed as a pseudogene. The CDR3 loop spans 15 amino acids. CDR3 region: CASSREGIPKNIQYF. DNA for the CDR3: TGTGCCAGCAGCCGAGAAGGGATCCCGAAAAACATTCAGTACTTC.

The chain joins TRBV27 to TRBJ1-6; no firm D call. CDR1 and CDR2 (germline): MNHEY, SMNVEV (reference sequence). CDR3 length: 16 amino acids. V was clipped by 5 bases and J by 0 bases, with 11 bases between them. The CDR3 region is CASSTQTSSYNSPLHF. The CDR3 bases are TGTGCCAGCAGTACACAGACGAGCTCCTATAATTCACCCCTCCACTTT.

V gene TRBV5-4 combines with J gene TRBJ2-2; a weak D match, TRBD1 (5 bases). CDR1 is SGHNT, CDR2 YYREEE, per germline (reference sequence). With 4 bases removed from V and 5 bases from J, the gap between germline ends came to 6 bases. The CDR3 is made up of 12 amino acids. This CDR3 is CASSNRTGELFF. The CDR3 DNA follows: TGTGCCAGCAGCAACAGGACCGGGGAGCTGTTTTTT.

This clone was seen just once. V and J are TRBV5-8 and TRBJ2-7, with D perhaps matching TRBD2 (6 bases). The CDR3 length is 14 residues. Germline lookup yields CDR1 SGHTS and CDR2 YDEGEE. With 2 bases removed from V and 3 bases from J, the gap between germline ends came to 12 bases. In nucleotides, the CDR3 is TGTGCCAGCAGCTTTACTGGGACTTACTACGAGCAGTACTTC. Encoded protein: CASSFTGTYYEQYF. The full variable domain, completed using reference TRBV5-8 and TRBJ2-7, is EAGVTQSPTHLIKTRGQQATLRCSPISGHTSVYWYQQALGLGLQFLLWYDEGEERNRGNFPPRFSGRQFPNYSSELNVNALELEDSALYLCASSFTGTYYEQYFGPGTRLTVT.

This clone was counted ten times or more. The chain employs TRBV11-3 and TRBJ2-7; D not resolved. There are 15 residues in the CDR3. The germline gives CDR1 SGHNT, CDR2 YENEEA. Trimming removed 1 base from V and 0 bases from J, with 10 bases in between. The CDR3 loop is CASSLVGSLSYEQYF. In nucleotides, the CDR3 is TGTGCCAGCAGCTTAGTCGGCAGTCTCTCCTACGAGCAGTACTTC.

The V and J genes are TRBV27 and TRBJ1-4; 7 bases map to TRBD1. Germline V gene data show CDR1 as MNHEY and CDR2 as SMNVEV (reference sequence). The CDR3 spans 14 residues. V dropped 3 bases and J dropped 11; count of bases not matched to a gene: 9. CDR3 protein: CASSLGGGAGKLFF. CDR3 sequence (DNA): TGTGCCAGCAGTTTGGGAGGGGGCGCGGGGAAACTGTTTTTT.

V is TRBV5-6 and J is TRBJ2-5; D gene uncertain. Germline V gene sequence: CDR1 SGHDT, CDR2 YYEEEE. This CDR3 is 12 amino acids long. Trimming pared 0 bases from V and 3 bases from J, leaving 3 bases between. CDR3 protein: CASSLAKETQYF. CDR3 in DNA: TGTGCCAGCAGCTTGGCCAAAGAGACCCAGTACTTC.

This clone was seen a single time. The V and J genes are TRBV6-5 and TRBJ2-3; D not certain. Germline CDR1 reads MNHEY; CDR2 reads SVGAGI. The V and J ends lost 4 bases and 2 bases respectively, with 10 bases between them. The CDR3 consists of 14 residues. The DNA for the CDR3 is TGTGCCAGCAGTTGGAAGATTACCACAGATACGCAGTATTTT. Protein product: CASSWKITTDTQYF.

The chain recombines TRBV9 with TRBJ2-5; D not resolved. The germline CDR1 and CDR2 sequences are SGDLS and YYNGEE. The germline V and J ends were trimmed by 3 bases and 4 bases, with 1 base remaining between them. The CDR3 extends over 10 amino acids. The CDR3 DNA follows: TGTGCCAGCAGCGGAGAGACCCAGTACTTC. This encodes CASSGETQYF.

CDR3 DNA: TGTGCCAGCTCCTACGACGCAAGCGAGCAGTACTTC. Translation: CASSYDASEQYF. V gene TRBV25-1 combines with J gene TRBJ2-7; no reliable D call. In germline, CDR1 is MGHDK, CDR2 SYGVNS. V lost 8 bases to trimming and J lost 6 bases, with 14 bases between them. CDR3 length equals 12 residues.

V usage is TRBV9 and J usage is TRBJ1-1; TRBD1 is a possible D gene (5 bases). Germline-derived CDR1 and CDR2 are SGDLS and YYNGEE. With 7 bases removed from V and 0 bases from J, the gap between germline ends came to 16 bases. The CDR3 has 15 residues. DNA of the CDR3: TGTGCCAGCGGGGCAGGATCTTCCATGAACACTGAAGCTTTCTTT. The encoded protein is CASGAGSSMNTEAFF.

The chain joins TRBV14 to TRBJ2-5; the D gene is possibly TRBD2 (6 bases). Trimming cost V 2 bases and J 1 base, with 14 bases left between them. The CDR3 is 16 amino acids. Germline-derived CDR1 and CDR2 are SGHDN and FVKESK. The CDR3 sequence is CASSQPTRGSQETQYF. CDR3 DNA: TGTGCCAGCAGCCAACCTACTCGGGGGTCCCAAGAGACCCAGTACTTC.

The chain employs TRBV9 and TRBJ2-4; D uncertain. This CDR3 comprises 14 residues. The V gene lost 0 bases and the J gene lost 1 base, with 5 bases spanning the gap. CDR1 is SGDLS, CDR2 YYNGEE, per germline. CDR3 DNA: TGTGCCAGCAGCGTAGAAGGGGCCAAAAACATTCAGTACTTC. It is translated as CASSVEGAKNIQYF.

V is TRBV6-6 and J is TRBJ1-1, with D hard to call. Trimming cost V 10 bases and J 5 bases, with 11 bases left between them. Germline CDR1 MNHNY, CDR2 SVGAGI (reference sequence). The CDR3 runs 11 residues. In nucleotides, the CDR3 is TGTGCCACCCAAGGGAGGACTGAAGCTTTCTTT. Amino acid sequence: CATQGRTEAFF.

The CDR3 sequence: CASSPPSSRYGYTF. CDR3 nucleotide sequence: TGTGCCAGCAGCCCCCCTAGTAGTAGGTATGGCTACACCTTC. J is TRBJ1-2 and V is TRBV7-9, with D unresolved. The CDR3 covers 14 residues. The germline V and J ends were trimmed by 5 bases and 5 bases, with 15 bases remaining between them. The germline gives CDR1 SEHNR, CDR2 FQNEAQ (reference sequence).

This clone was seen a single time. The chain couples TRBV7-9 to TRBJ1-1, with D unclear. Trimming cost V 7 bases and J 5 bases, with 14 bases left between them. The CDR3 spans 13 residues. Germline-derived CDR1 and CDR2 are SEHNR and FQNEAQ (reference sequence). CDR3 coding DNA: TGTGCCAGCACCCTGGGTTGGGAGACTGAAGCTTTCTTT. It yields the protein CASTLGWETEAFF.

This rearrangement joins TRBV11-3 to TRBJ2-1; D is undetermined. The CDR3 is 16 amino acids. Germline V gene lookup returns CDR1 SGHNT and CDR2 YENEEA. Trimming took off 1 base at V and 3 bases at J, with 13 bases between the two ends. This CDR3 is CASSLGDASYYNEQFF. Here the CDR3 DNA reads TGTGCCAGCAGCTTAGGAGACGCCTCGTACTACAATGAGCAGTTCTTC. The full variable domain, with the rest looked up from reference TRBV11-3 and TRBJ2-1, is EAGVVQSPRYKIIEKKQPVAFWCNPISGHNTLYWYLQNLGQGPELLIRYENEEAVDDSQLPKDRFSAERLKGVDSTLKIQPAELGDSAVYLCASSLGDASYYNEQFFGPGTRLTVL.

The chain employs TRBV6-1 and TRBJ1-1; D perhaps matches TRBD1 (5 bases). The germline V and J ends were trimmed by 4 bases and 6 bases, with 9 bases remaining between them. Germline V gene sequence: CDR1 MNHNS, CDR2 SASEGT. The CDR3 runs 12 residues. This chain's CDR3 is CASSGLGAEAFF. The CDR3 nucleotides read TGTGCCAGCAGTGGGTTGGGGGCTGAAGCTTTCTTT.

The chain has TRBV7-9 and TRBJ1-1, with a tentative D call TRBD1 (5 bases). Trimming shortened V by 7 bases and J by 1 base, and 13 bases separated the two germline ends. CDR1 and CDR2 from the germline V gene are SEHNR and FQNEAQ (reference sequence). CDR3 length: 14 residues. In DNA, the CDR3 is TGTGCCAGCACCCCGGGCGGGGCGAACACTGAAGCTTTCTTT. Its protein product is CASTPGGANTEAFF.

The chain joins TRBV7-2 to TRBJ2-1; 13 bases match TRBD2. The CDR3 is 15 amino acids. Germline CDR1 SGHTA, CDR2 FQGNSA. J lost 9 bases, V lost 7 bases, and 9 bases had no gene match. CDR3 DNA: TGTGCCAGCACCACTTGGACTAGCGGGGGTACTGAGCAGTTCTTC. Its protein product is CASTTWTSGGTEQFF. Full variable domain (remainder filled in from reference TRBV7-2 and TRBJ2-1): GAGVSQSPSNKVTEKGKDVELRCDPISGHTALYWYRQSLGQGLEFLIYFQGNSAPDKSGLPSDRFSAERTGGSVSTLTIQRTQQEDSAVYLCASTTWTSGGTEQFFGPGTRLTVL.

Points on this clone: At one of its ends the junction is not consistent with the germline gene, which may arise from a read error. The J gene is TRBJ1-4, the V gene TRBV4-2; D gene uncertain. CDR3 length equals 15 residues. Germline assignment: CDR1 LGHNA and CDR2 YNFKEQ. CDR3 DNA sequence: TGTGCCAGCAGCCAAGAGAATCTCCCTAATCAAAAACTGTTTTTT. Its translation: CASSQENLPNQKLFF.